A selection of T cell receptor beta chains follows, all from one sample in a study of shared clonotypes between healthy human individuals. Clones were sequenced by immunoSEQ multiplex PCR, and TCRdb holds only the in-frame ones, with some missing. The table records millions of clones, around 96% of them present only once. What was sequenced was naive CD8+ T cells sorted from blood. These receptors came from a man younger than 30 in good health. Each CDR3 is given with its conserved first and last residue. The D gene is left open where the match is weak. Not every row has a clone size; where given, it reads once, few, many or a size class.

TGTGCCAGCAGCTTTTTCCAGACAGGGAGAGTCGCTAACTATGGCTACACCTTC | CASSFFQTGRVANYGYTF | TRBJ1-2 | - | TRBD1 | TRBV5-4
TGTGCCAGCAGCCTACAGGGGGCCCGAGAGACCCAGTACTTC | CASSLQGARETQYF | TRBJ2-5 | - | TRBD1 | TRBV2
TGTGCCAGCAGTTTAGGAGGGGCGAACACAGATACGCAGTATTTT | CASSLGGANTDTQYF | TRBJ2-3 | - | - | TRBV28
TGCGCCAGCAGTGAGTCCGGGGTCTCTGGAAACACCATATATTTT | CASSESGVSGNTIYF | TRBJ1-3 | - | - | TRBV10-2
TGTGCCAGCAGTACGACAGTATCCTACGAGCAGTACTTC | CASSTTVSYEQYF | TRBJ2-7 | - | - | TRBV27
TGCAGCGCCATGGGGGCTGGAAACACCATATATTTT | CSAMGAGNTIYF | TRBJ1-3 | - | - | TRBV29-1
TGTGCCAGCAGCTGGAACAGGGGCGACTTGGTGGAGCAGTACTTC | CASSWNRGDLVEQYF | TRBJ2-7 | - | TRBD1 | TRBV11-2
TGCGCCAGCAGCTTGGGGGGTATGGGTCAGCCCCAGCATTTT | CASSLGGMGQPQHF | TRBJ1-5 | - | - | TRBV5-1
TGTGCCAGCAGTTTAAAGGGCAGCCTCATGAACACTGAAGCTTTCTTT | CASSLKGSLMNTEAFF | TRBJ1-1 | once | - | TRBV27
TGTGCCAGCAGTGCGGGACTAGGGGGGGATACGCAGTATTTT | CASSAGLGGDTQYF | TRBJ2-3 | - | TRBD2 | TRBV6-1
TGTGCCAGCAGCTCAGGGGCAGGCTTCGAGCAGTACTTC | CASSSGAGFEQYF | TRBJ2-7 | - | - | TRBV7-6
TGTGCCAGTAGTATATGGTCGTTGGACAGGGGAGGACATGGCTACACCTTC | CASSIWSLDRGGHGYTF | TRBJ1-2 | - | TRBD1 | TRBV19
TGTGCCAGCAGCCGAGGGACAGCAAACACCGGGGAGCTGTTTTTT | CASSRGTANTGELFF | TRBJ2-2 | - | TRBD1 | TRBV11-3
TGTGCCAGCGGGGTTCAGCCCCAGCATTTT | CASGVQPQHF | TRBJ1-5 | - | - | TRBV27
TGTGCCAGCAGTTTTCAACAGGGTGGCGAGCAGTACTTC | CASSFQQGGEQYF | TRBJ2-7 | - | - | TRBV27
TGTGCCAGCAGCCCCTTGGGACTATCACAAGAGACCCAGTACTTC | CASSPLGLSQETQYF | TRBJ2-5 | - | TRBD2 | TRBV7-8
TGTGCCAGCAGCGACGCCGCTAAGACAGGGAAAGAGGGCATTCAGTACTTC | CASSDAAKTGKEGIQYF | TRBJ2-4 | - | TRBD1 | TRBV9
TGTGCCAGCAGCTACTATACCTACGAGCAGTACTTC | CASSYYTYEQYF | TRBJ2-7 | - | - | TRBV5-6
TGTGCCAGCAGTTTAGGAGGGGCCTACAATGAGCAGTTCTTC | CASSLGGAYNEQFF | TRBJ2-1 | once | - | TRBV28
TGCGCCACCAGGGACAGCCTCACAGATACGCAGTATTTT | CATRDSLTDTQYF | TRBJ2-3 | - | TRBD1 | TRBV5-1
TGTGCCAGCAGCTTGGTCCCCAACTCCTACGAGCAGTACTTC | CASSLVPNSYEQYF | TRBJ2-7 | - | - | TRBV5-5
TGTGCCAGCAGTTTAGGGACCCCGAGGGCAGATACGCAGTATTTT | CASSLGTPRADTQYF | TRBJ2-3 | - | - | TRBV27
TGTGCCAGCAGCTCCCGGGACACCGCCTTGGAGCAGTACTTC | CASSSRDTALEQYF | TRBJ2-7 | few | - | TRBV5-4
TGTGCCAGCAGCGACGGGACAGCGAACACCGGGGAGCTGTTTTTT | CASSDGTANTGELFF | TRBJ2-2 | - | TRBD1 | TRBV2
TGCAGCGCTCAAGGGGAGGGGGAAAAACTGTTTTTT | CSAQGEGEKLFF | TRBJ1-4 | - | - | TRBV29-1
TGTGCCAGTACCGAGGAGCGGAACTATGGCTACACCTTC | CASTEERNYGYTF | TRBJ1-2 | - | - | TRBV19
TGCGCCAGCAGCTTAGGTCTGAACACTGAAGCTTTCTTT | CASSLGLNTEAFF | TRBJ1-1 | - | - | TRBV5-1
TGTGCCAGCAGTTACTCGATGGTTTCCTACGAGCAGTACTTC | CASSYSMVSYEQYF | TRBJ2-7 | - | - | TRBV6-5